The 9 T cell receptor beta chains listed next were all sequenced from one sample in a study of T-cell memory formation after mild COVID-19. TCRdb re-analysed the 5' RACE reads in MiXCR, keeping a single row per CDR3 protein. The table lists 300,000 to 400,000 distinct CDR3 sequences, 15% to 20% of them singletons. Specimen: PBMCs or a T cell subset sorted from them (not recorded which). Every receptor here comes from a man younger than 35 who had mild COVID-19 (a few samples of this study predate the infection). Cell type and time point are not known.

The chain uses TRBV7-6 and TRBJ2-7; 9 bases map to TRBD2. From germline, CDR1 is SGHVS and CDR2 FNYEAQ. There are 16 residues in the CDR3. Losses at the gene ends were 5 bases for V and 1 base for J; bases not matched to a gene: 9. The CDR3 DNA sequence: TGTGCCAGCAGCCCTCGCCAGACTAGCGGTTCCTACGAGCAGTACTTC. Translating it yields CASSPRQTSGSYEQYF.

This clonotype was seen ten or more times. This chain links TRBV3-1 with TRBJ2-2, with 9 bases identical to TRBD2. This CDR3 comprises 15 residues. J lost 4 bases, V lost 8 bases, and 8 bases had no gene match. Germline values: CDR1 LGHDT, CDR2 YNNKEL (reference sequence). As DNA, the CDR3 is TGTGCCAGCGGAGATGAACTAGCGGGCACCGGGGAGCTGTTTTTT. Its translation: CASGDELAGTGELFF.

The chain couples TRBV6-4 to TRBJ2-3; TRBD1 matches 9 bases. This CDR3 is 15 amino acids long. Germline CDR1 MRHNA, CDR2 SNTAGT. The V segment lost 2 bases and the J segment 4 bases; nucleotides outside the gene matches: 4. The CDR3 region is CASSDGTGSADTQYF. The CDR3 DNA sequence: TGTGCCAGCAGTGACGGGACAGGGAGCGCAGATACGCAGTATTTT.

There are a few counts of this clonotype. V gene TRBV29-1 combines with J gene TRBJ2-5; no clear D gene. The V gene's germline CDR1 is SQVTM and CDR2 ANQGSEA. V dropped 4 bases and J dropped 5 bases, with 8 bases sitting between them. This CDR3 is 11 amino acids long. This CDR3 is CSVVSWETQYF. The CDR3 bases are TGCAGCGTTGTTTCGTGGGAGACCCAGTACTTC.

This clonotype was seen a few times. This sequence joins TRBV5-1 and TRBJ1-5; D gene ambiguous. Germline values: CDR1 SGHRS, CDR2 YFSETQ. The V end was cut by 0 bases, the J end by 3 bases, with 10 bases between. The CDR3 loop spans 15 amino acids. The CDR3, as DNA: TGCGCCAGCAGCTTGGACAGCCCTAACAATCAGCCCCAGCATTTT. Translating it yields CASSLDSPNNQPQHF.

CDR3 loop: CASSQVTSTNEKLFF. In DNA form, the CDR3 reads TGCGCCAGCAGCCAAGTAACGTCAACTAATGAAAAACTGTTTTTT. The chain is built from TRBV4-1 and TRBJ1-4; no clear D. Per the germline V gene, CDR1 is MGHRA and CDR2 is YSYEKL. V was shortened by 1 base and J by 0 bases, with 6 bases between the two germline ends. The CDR3 has 15 amino acids.

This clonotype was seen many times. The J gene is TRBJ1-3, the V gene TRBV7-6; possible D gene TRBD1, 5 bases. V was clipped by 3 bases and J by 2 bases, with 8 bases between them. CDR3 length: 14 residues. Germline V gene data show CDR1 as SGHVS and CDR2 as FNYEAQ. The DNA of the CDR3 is TGTGCCAGCAGCTTGGGGGTGACTGGAAACACCATATATTTT. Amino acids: CASSLGVTGNTIYF. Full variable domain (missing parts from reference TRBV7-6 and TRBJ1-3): GAGVSQSPRYKVTKRGQDVALRCDPISGHVSLYWYRQALGQGPEFLTYFNYEAQQDKSGLPNDRFSAERPEGSISTLTIQRTEQRDSAMYRCASSLGVTGNTIYFGEGSWLTVV.

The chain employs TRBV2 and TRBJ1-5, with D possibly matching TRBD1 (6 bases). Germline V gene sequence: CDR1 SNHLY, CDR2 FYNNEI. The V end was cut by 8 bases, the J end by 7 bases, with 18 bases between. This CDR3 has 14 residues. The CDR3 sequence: CASHRDNRAQPQHF. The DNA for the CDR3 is TGTGCCAGCCACCGGGACAACCGGGCCCAGCCCCAGCATTTT. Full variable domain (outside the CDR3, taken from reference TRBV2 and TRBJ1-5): EPEVTQTPSHQVTQMGQEVILRCVPISNHLYFYWYRQILGQKVEFLVSFYNNEISEKSEIFDDQFSVERPDGSNFTLKIRSTKLEDSAMYFCASHRDNRAQPQHFGDGTRLSIL.

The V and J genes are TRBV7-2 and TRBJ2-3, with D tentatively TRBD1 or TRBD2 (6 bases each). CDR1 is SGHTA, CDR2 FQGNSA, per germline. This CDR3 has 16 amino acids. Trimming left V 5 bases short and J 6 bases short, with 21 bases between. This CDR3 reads CASSTYGGRGIDTQYF. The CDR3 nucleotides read TGTGCCAGCAGCACCTACGGGGGCCGGGGGATTGATACGCAGTATTTT.